This TCR beta chain is from a study of cytomegalovirus exposure and HLA in healthy donors. It was with 60 Vbeta and 13 Jbeta primers that the PCR ran. Repertoires were generated with immunoSEQ multiplex PCR, while TCRdb's copy carries only in-frame clones and drops some. Among approximately 130,000 clones listed, about 77% were seen once. The germline gives CDR1 SGHRS, CDR2 YFSETQ. CDR3 length: 15 residues. V shed 0 bases, J shed 6 bases, and the junction held 8 bases outside the gene matches. The chain recombines TRBV5-1 with TRBJ1-2; TRBD1 agrees at 7 bases. This TCR was sampled from a woman aged 40 to 50 in good health and CMV-seronegative. Sequenced input: PBMCs. The CDR3 DNA reads TGCGCCAGCAGCTTGGGACAGGGAATGTTTGATGGCTACACCTTC. This sequence encodes CASSLGQGMFDGYTF.